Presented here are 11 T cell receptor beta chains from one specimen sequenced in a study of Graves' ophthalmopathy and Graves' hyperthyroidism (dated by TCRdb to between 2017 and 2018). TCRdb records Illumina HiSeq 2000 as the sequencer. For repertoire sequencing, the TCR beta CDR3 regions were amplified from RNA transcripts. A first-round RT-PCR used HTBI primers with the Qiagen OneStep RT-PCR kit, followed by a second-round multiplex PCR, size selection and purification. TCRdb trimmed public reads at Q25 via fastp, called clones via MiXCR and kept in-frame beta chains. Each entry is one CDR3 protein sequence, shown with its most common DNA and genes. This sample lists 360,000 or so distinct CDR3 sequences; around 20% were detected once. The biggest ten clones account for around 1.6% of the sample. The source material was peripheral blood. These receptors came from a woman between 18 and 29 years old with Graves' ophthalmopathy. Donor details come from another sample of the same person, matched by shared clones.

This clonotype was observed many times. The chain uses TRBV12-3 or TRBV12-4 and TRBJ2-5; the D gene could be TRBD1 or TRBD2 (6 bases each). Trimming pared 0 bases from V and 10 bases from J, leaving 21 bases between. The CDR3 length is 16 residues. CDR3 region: CASSLAGGLDAAGQYF. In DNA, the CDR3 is TGTGCCAGCAGTTTAGCGGGGGGCCTCGACGCGGCGGGCCAGTACTTC.

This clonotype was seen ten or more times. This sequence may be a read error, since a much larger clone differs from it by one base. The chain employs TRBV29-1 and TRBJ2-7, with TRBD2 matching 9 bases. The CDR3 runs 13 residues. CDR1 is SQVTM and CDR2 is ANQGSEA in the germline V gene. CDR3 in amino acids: CGVGIAGVHEQYF. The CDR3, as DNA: TGCGGCGTTGGGATAGCGGGAGTCCACGAGCAGTACTTC.

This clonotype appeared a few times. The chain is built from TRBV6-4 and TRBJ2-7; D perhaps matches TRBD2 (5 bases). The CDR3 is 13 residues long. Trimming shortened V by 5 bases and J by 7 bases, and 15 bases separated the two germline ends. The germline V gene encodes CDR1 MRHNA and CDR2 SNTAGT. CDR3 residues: CASSYLPLGEQYF. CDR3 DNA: TGTGCCAGCAGTTACCTTCCACTAGGGGAGCAGTACTTC.

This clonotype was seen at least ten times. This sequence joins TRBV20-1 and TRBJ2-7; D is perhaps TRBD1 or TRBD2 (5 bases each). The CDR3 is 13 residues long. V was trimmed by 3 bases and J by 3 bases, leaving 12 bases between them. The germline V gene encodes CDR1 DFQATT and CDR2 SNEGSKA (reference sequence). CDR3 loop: CSARGRPDYEQYF. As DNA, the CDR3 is TGCAGTGCTAGGGGACGGCCTGACTACGAGCAGTACTTC.

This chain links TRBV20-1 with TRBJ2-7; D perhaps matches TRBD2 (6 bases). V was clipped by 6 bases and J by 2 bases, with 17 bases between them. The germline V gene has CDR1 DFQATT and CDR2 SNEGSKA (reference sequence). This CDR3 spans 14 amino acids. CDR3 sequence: CSACGTFTPYEQYF. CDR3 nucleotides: TGCAGTGCCTGCGGGACGTTCACTCCCTACGAGCAGTACTTC.

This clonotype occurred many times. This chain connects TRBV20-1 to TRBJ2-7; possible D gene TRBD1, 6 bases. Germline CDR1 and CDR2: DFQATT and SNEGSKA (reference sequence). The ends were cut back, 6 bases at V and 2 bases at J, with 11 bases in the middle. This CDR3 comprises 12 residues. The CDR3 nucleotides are TGCAGTGCAAAGACAGGTCCCTACGAGCAGTACTTC. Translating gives CSAKTGPYEQYF.

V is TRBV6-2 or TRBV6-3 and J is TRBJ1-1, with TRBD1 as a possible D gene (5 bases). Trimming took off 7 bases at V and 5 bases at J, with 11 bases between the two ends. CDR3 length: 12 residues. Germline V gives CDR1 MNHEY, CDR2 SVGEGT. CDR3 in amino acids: CASNDWGTEAFF. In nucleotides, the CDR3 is TGTGCCAGCAATGATTGGGGGACTGAAGCTTTCTTT.

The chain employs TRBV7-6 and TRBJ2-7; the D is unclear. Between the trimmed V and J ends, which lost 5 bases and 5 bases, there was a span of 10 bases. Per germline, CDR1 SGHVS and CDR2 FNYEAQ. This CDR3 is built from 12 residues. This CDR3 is CASSATGNEQYF. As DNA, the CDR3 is TGTGCCAGCAGCGCGACGGGTAACGAGCAGTACTTC.

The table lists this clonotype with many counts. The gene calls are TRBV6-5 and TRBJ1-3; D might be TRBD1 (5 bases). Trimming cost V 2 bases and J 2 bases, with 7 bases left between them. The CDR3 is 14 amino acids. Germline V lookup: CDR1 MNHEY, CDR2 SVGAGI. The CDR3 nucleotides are TGTGCCAGCAGTTACATGGGGGCTGGAAACACCATATATTTT. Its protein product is CASSYMGAGNTIYF.

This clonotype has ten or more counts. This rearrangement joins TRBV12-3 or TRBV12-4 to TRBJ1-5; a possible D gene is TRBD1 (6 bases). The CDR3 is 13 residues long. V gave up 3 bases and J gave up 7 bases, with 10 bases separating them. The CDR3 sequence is CASSLGGAQPQHF. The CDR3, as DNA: TGTGCCAGCAGTTTGGGGGGGGCCCAGCCCCAGCATTTT.

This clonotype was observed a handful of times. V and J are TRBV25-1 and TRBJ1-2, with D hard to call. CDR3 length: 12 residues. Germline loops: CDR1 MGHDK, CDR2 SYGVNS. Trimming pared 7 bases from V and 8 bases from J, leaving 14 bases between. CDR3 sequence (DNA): TGTGCCAGCACCCGGACCGGGATGGGCTACACCTTC. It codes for CASTRTGMGYTF.